This T cell receptor (beta chain) is from a study of blood T cells in healthy people across ages. Study results and limitations: Higher diversity and more naive CD4+ cells were features of long-lived donors, compared to aged donors.

A second PCR of 7 to 11 cycles used a sample-barcoded 5' primer and a J-beta primer mix. Samples each returned at least 2.5 million CDR3-containing paired-end reads. TCRdb re-derived calls from the 5' RACE reads in MiXCR, one entry per CDR3 protein. Of 550,000 to 650,000 distinct CDR3 sequences listed, 25% to 30% are singletons. This CDR3 contains 16 residues. Per the germline V gene, CDR1 is SEHNR and CDR2 is FQNEAQ (reference sequence). The V end was cut by 4 bases, the J end by 2 bases, with 12 bases between. This clonotype was recorded at least ten times. Its antigen is undetermined. Whenever a sample was processed, at least 6.5 million PBMCs were isolated. At least 6 micrograms of total RNA were extracted per sample.

This chain joins TRBV7-9 and TRBJ1-6, with D unresolved. The sample consisted of blood. The origin of this receptor is a woman of 80 years or more in good health. Here the CDR3 reads CASSSRTGTYNSPLHF. In DNA form, the CDR3 reads TGTGCCAGCAGCTCCCGGACCGGCACCTATAATTCACCCCTCCACTTT.